Each of the 27 T cell receptor beta chains below was sequenced from the same sample in a study of T cells in Graves' hyperthyroidism and ophthalmopathy (dated by TCRdb to the late 2010s). The method was multiplex PCR. TCRdb records Illumina HiSeq 2000 as the sequencer. The TCR beta CDR3 regions were amplified from the RNA transcripts. The TCR CDR3 was subjected to a first round of RT-PCR using the HTBI primer set and the Qiagen OneStep RT-PCR kit. TCRdb handled the public reads itself, with Q25 trimming in fastp and clone calling in MiXCR, and kept productive beta chains. Here each entry gathers all rows of one CDR3 protein and keeps the most common genes and DNA. The sample records about 640,000 distinct CDR3 sequences, less than 25% of which are singletons. Of the sample, about 34% falls within the top ten clones. Sequences were obtained from blood. Source of these receptors: a man younger than 45 with Graves' ophthalmopathy.

This clonotype was detected a few times. V gene TRBV12-5 combines with J gene TRBJ2-5, with 8 bases fitting TRBD2. Germline-derived CDR1 and CDR2 are LGHNT and FRNRAP. The CDR3 is 16 residues long. V trimming: 7 bases; J trimming: 2 bases; junction bases outside the gene matches: 12. CDR3 sequence: CASAPAPPGGQETQYF. In DNA form, the CDR3 reads TGTGCTAGTGCTCCTGCCCCTCCGGGGGGGCAAGAGACCCAGTACTTC.

The chain has TRBV5-4 and TRBJ1-3, with a possible D match to TRBD1 (6 bases). The CDR3 spans 15 residues. The ends were cut back, 0 bases at V and 3 bases at J, with 10 bases in the middle. Germline V gene lookup returns CDR1 SGHNT and CDR2 YYREEE (reference sequence). CDR3 bases: TGTGCCAGCAGCTTGGGGACAGATGGTGGAAACACCATATATTTT. Amino acids: CASSLGTDGGNTIYF. Full variable domain (missing parts from reference TRBV5-4 and TRBJ1-3): ETGVTQSPTHLIKTRGQQVTLRCSSQSGHNTVSWYQQALGQGPQFIFQYYREEENGRGNFPPRFSGLQFPNYSSELNVNALELDDSALYLCASSLGTDGGNTIYFGEGSWLTVV.

This clonotype was found a few times. This chain links TRBV18 with TRBJ2-2; D is unresolved. The germline V and J ends were trimmed by 3 bases and 1 base, with 9 bases remaining between them. The CDR3 runs 15 residues. Germline V gives CDR1 KGHSH, CDR2 LQKENI. This CDR3 is CASSPLSVNTGELFF. CDR3 DNA: TGTGCCAGCTCACCCCTTTCAGTGAACACCGGGGAGCTGTTTTTT.

The chain couples TRBV6-5 to TRBJ1-5, with D unresolved. Trimming took 0 bases from V and 7 from J, leaving 13 bases between them. Germline CDR1 MNHEY, CDR2 SVGAGI. There are 15 residues in the CDR3. The CDR3 reads CASSYSGGGGQPQHF. The CDR3 nucleotides read TGTGCCAGCAGTTACTCAGGAGGCGGCGGACAGCCCCAGCATTTT.

In this sample, this clonotype turned up a few times. The chain has TRBV6-1 and TRBJ2-5, with a weak D call TRBD1 (6 bases). Germline V gene data show CDR1 as MNHNS and CDR2 as SASEGT. This CDR3 comprises 15 residues. Trimming cost V 5 bases and J 1 base, with 14 bases left between them. CDR3 nucleotides: TGTGCCAGCAGTTGGGGACACGTCAGCCAAGAGACCCAGTACTTC. It encodes CASSWGHVSQETQYF.

This clonotype appeared many times. The gene calls are TRBV9 and TRBJ2-1; 9 bases align to TRBD2. This CDR3 comprises 15 residues. Germline loops: CDR1 SGDLS, CDR2 YYNGEE. V lost 4 bases, J lost 6 bases, and 8 bases stayed unmatched. Here the CDR3 reads CASSPAGTSFNEQFF. CDR3 coding DNA: TGTGCCAGCAGCCCGGCCGGGACTAGCTTCAATGAGCAGTTCTTC. The entire variable domain, with the rest obtained from reference TRBV9 and TRBJ2-1, is as follows: DSGVTQTPKHLITATGQRVTLRCSPRSGDLSVYWYQQSLDQGLQFLIQYYNGEERAKGNILERFSAQQFPDLHSELNLSSLELGDSALYFCASSPAGTSFNEQFFGPGTRLTVL.

This clonotype was counted at least ten times. V usage is TRBV11-2 and J usage is TRBJ2-7, with D possibly matching TRBD2 (6 bases). Germline loops: CDR1 SGHAT, CDR2 FQNNGV. The CDR3 is 12 residues long. V lost 5 bases and J 3 bases, leaving 8 bases between the germline ends. CDR3 coding DNA: TGTGCCAGCAGCCTGCGGGACTACGAGCAGTACTTC. It specifies CASSLRDYEQYF.

This clonotype was found a few times. In nucleotides, the CDR3 is TGTGCCAGCTCACCATTCGAACACGGGGAGCTGTTTTTT. This gives the protein CASSPFEHGELFF. The J gene is TRBJ2-2, the V gene TRBV18; unclear D gene. V was cut by 2 bases and J by 7 bases, with 8 bases left in between. This CDR3 has 13 residues. Germline V gene sequence: CDR1 KGHSH, CDR2 LQKENI.

The sample holds a few counts of this clonotype. The chain employs TRBV6-1 and TRBJ2-1; the D is unclear. Trimming removed 1 base at V and 9 bases at J, with 10 bases between. From germline, CDR1 is MNHNS and CDR2 SASEGT. There are 13 residues in the CDR3. CDR3 bases: TGTGCCAGCAGTGAAGATCCTTTTAGTGAGCAGTTCTTC. Translating it yields CASSEDPFSEQFF.

CDR3 coding DNA: TGCAGTGCTAGGGGCACCGGGACCTCGTTAATCGGGGAGCTGTTTTTT. Its translation: CSARGTGTSLIGELFF. J is TRBJ2-2 and V is TRBV20-1; D may match TRBD1 or TRBD2 (5 bases each). The CDR3 sequence is 16 residues long. Trimming stripped 3 bases from V and 7 bases from J, with 21 bases between. Germline CDR1 is DFQATT and CDR2 is SNEGSKA (reference sequence).

The CDR3 DNA is TGCAGCGCTCTGGGGCGGAGTGGTGAAGCTTTCTTT. It is translated as CSALGRSGEAFF. The V call is TRBV29-1, the J call TRBJ1-1, with D possibly TRBD1 on 5 matching bases. V lost 7 bases and J 7 bases, leaving 16 bases between the germline ends. Germline-derived CDR1 and CDR2 are SQVTM and ANQGSEA. This CDR3 comprises 12 residues.

This chain links TRBV18 with TRBJ2-7, with a weak D call TRBD1 (6 bases). Between the trimmed V and J ends, which lost 6 bases and 5 bases, there was a span of 11 bases. Germline-derived CDR1 and CDR2 are KGHSH and LQKENI. The CDR3 loop spans 12 amino acids. DNA of the CDR3: TGTGCCAGCTCGGCGAACAGGGACGAGCAGTACTTC. Protein: CASSANRDEQYF.

The table lists this clonotype with a few counts. This rearrangement joins TRBV6-8 to TRBJ2-3, with unresolved D. Germline V CDR1 and CDR2: MNHGY, SAAAGT. Deletions cut 2 bases from V and 0 bases from J, with 21 bases between. This CDR3 contains 19 residues. CDR3 bases: TGTGCCAGCAGTTACCGGACCGACCCTCAGCCCACCAGCACAGATACGCAGTATTTT. Translation: CASSYRTDPQPTSTDTQYF.

This chain uses TRBV6-5 with TRBJ1-4, with D tentatively TRBD1 (6 bases). CDR3 length: 15 amino acids. V gave up 0 bases and J gave up 7 bases, with 12 bases separating them. CDR1 and CDR2 from the germline V gene are MNHEY and SVGAGI. Here the CDR3 DNA reads TGTGCCAGCAGTTACTCGGGGGGCGCGGGTGAAAAACTGTTTTTT. This translates into CASSYSGGAGEKLFF.

The rearrangement uses TRBV20-1 and TRBJ2-7, with a tentative D call TRBD2 (6 bases). The CDR3 totals 16 residues. Germline values: CDR1 DFQATT, CDR2 SNEGSKA (reference sequence). The ends were cut back, 0 bases at V and 2 bases at J, with 17 bases in the middle. The CDR3 nucleotides are TGCAGTGCTAGAGATGAGACGGGAGAGGGAGCCTACGAGCAGTACTTC. Amino acids: CSARDETGEGAYEQYF.

Of note for this clonotype: This may be a read error: a much more frequent sequence differs by one nucleotide. The chain joins TRBV6-2 or TRBV6-3 to TRBJ1-1, with a tentative D call TRBD1 (6 bases). The CDR3 is 14 amino acids. Germline V lookup: CDR1 MNHEY, CDR2 SVGEGT. This chain's CDR3 is CASIRGGEYTEALF. CDR3 DNA sequence: TGTGCCAGCATCAGGGGTGGGGAATACACTGAAGCTCTCTTT.

The J gene is TRBJ2-1, the V gene TRBV20-1, with D unresolved. The CDR3 totals 15 residues. Germline values: CDR1 DFQATT, CDR2 SNEGSKA (reference sequence). V shed 4 bases and J shed 4 bases, with 17 bases lying between them. The CDR3, as DNA: TGCAGTGCTATGGAAGGTCTGCAATTGTACAATGAGCAGTTCTTC. It is translated as CSAMEGLQLYNEQFF.

This clonotype was recorded many times. CDR3 nucleotides: TGTGCCAGCAGCTCAATGGGGGACATTCAGTACTTC. This sequence encodes CASSSMGDIQYF. The chain employs TRBV11-2 and TRBJ2-4; either TRBD1 or TRBD2 may fit D (5 bases each). The CDR3 consists of 12 residues. V lost 4 bases to trimming and J lost 8 bases, with 9 bases between them. The V gene's germline CDR1 is SGHAT and CDR2 FQNNGV.

Only a few counts were recorded for this clonotype. The rearrangement uses TRBV6-5 and TRBJ2-6, with a possible D match to TRBD2 (6 bases). Germline V gene lookup returns CDR1 MNHEY and CDR2 SVGAGI. CDR3 length: 15 residues. Trimming cost V 4 bases and J 4 bases, with 11 bases left between them. CDR3 residues: CASSSGTSGANVLTF. CDR3 coding DNA: TGTGCCAGCAGTTCCGGTACTAGCGGGGCCAACGTCCTGACTTTC.

This clonotype was seen repeatedly, ten times or more. CDR3 in amino acids: CASSLTPGQVGEQYF. The DNA of the CDR3 is TGTGCCAGCAGCCTCACACCGGGACAGGTGGGCGAGCAGTACTTC. The V call is TRBV7-3, the J call TRBJ2-7; TRBD1 agrees at 8 bases. Looked up from germline, CDR1 is SGHTA and CDR2 is FQGTGA. V was pared by 5 bases and J by 6 bases, with 12 bases of the junction left unmatched. This CDR3 has 15 residues.

This clonotype has only a few counts. V gene TRBV10-2 combines with J gene TRBJ1-1, with unresolved D. The V end lost 3 bases, the J end lost 7 bases, and 12 bases lay between the germline ends. This CDR3 comprises 13 residues. CDR1 is WSHSY, CDR2 SAAADI, per germline. CDR3 loop: CASSDSRQIEAFF. CDR3 in DNA: TGCGCCAGCAGTGACAGCAGGCAGATTGAAGCTTTCTTT.

The chain links TRBV5-1 to TRBJ2-7; D perhaps matches TRBD2 (5 bases). Trimming cost V 1 base and J 3 bases, with 14 bases left between them. The CDR3 has 15 amino acids. Per germline, CDR1 SGHRS and CDR2 YFSETQ. The CDR3 loop reads CASSLSGLSLYEQYF. The CDR3 region has the DNA TGCGCCAGCAGCTTGTCAGGACTTTCACTCTACGAGCAGTACTTC.

This clonotype appeared many times. The chain has TRBV30 and TRBJ1-1; 8 positions match TRBD1. The trim removed 2 bases at V and 0 bases at J, leaving 8 bases unmatched. The CDR3 extends over 16 amino acids. The germline gives CDR1 GTSNPN, CDR2 SVGIG (reference sequence). For the CDR3, the DNA is TGTGCCTGGAGTTCGACAGGGGTTCGCATGAACACTGAAGCTTTCTTT. This codes for CAWSSTGVRMNTEAFF.

This clonotype was counted ten times or more. This rearrangement joins TRBV3-1 to TRBJ2-5, with TRBD2 matching over 10 bases. The CDR3 loop spans 19 amino acids. Germline CDR1 reads LGHDT; CDR2 reads YNNKEL (reference sequence). The V and J ends lost 2 bases and 5 bases, in that order; junction bases with no gene match: 17. The CDR3 loop is CASSQPGLASSSSWETQYF. The CDR3 DNA follows: TGTGCCAGCAGCCAACCGGGACTAGCGAGTTCCTCTAGCTGGGAGACCCAGTACTTC.

This clonotype was recorded at least ten times. This chain joins TRBV12-3 or TRBV12-4 and TRBJ2-7; TRBD1 is a possible D gene (5 bases). The CDR3 is made up of 14 amino acids. Trimming cost V 6 bases and J 2 bases, with 14 bases left between them. CDR3 nucleotide sequence: TGTGCCAGCAGGCAGACCACAGGTCCCTACGAGCAGTACTTC. It is translated as CASRQTTGPYEQYF.

The V and J genes are TRBV27 and TRBJ2-7; the D is unclear. CDR1 MNHEY and CDR2 SMNVEV come from the germline V gene (reference sequence). This CDR3 has 14 amino acids. V was shortened by 2 bases and J by 4 bases, with 12 bases between the two germline ends. CDR3 sequence reads: CASSLKRGRYEQYF. CDR3 nucleotides: TGTGCCAGCAGTTTAAAGCGTGGTAGATACGAGCAGTACTTC.

The CDR3 nucleotides read TGTGCCAGCAGCTTAGGATTGGGGACAAGCAATCAGCCCCAGCATTTT. It encodes CASSLGLGTSNQPQHF. The V and J genes are TRBV11-2 and TRBJ1-5, with D possibly matching TRBD1 (6 bases). The CDR3 totals 16 residues. V lost 1 base to trimming and J lost 1 base, with 11 bases between them. Germline V gives CDR1 SGHAT, CDR2 FQNNGV.